This T cell receptor (beta chain) derives from a study of blood T cell repertoires in COVID-19. Turning to the study itself: Sites across the United States, Italy and Spain contributed samples from acute and convalescent COVID-19. Nucleic acid was either cDNA or gDNA, and it came from T cells, B-cell-depleted T cells, or PBMCs.

The study counted Cohort 3 donors as recovered given two negative PCRs, clearance, or symptom resolution. TCRdb's table, derived via immunoSEQ multiplex PCR, lists solely in-frame clones and lacks some. Of over 350,000 clones in the sample, about 86% are singletons; the top ten hold roughly 10%. The V gene's germline CDR1 is MNHEY and CDR2 SMNVEV (reference sequence). With 2 bases removed from V and 1 base from J, the gap between germline ends came to 9 bases. This CDR3 is built from 15 residues. The sequenced material came from PBMCs or T cells enriched from blood (not recorded which). This chain links TRBV27 with TRBJ1-3; weak D call: TRBD1 (5 bases). This clonotype was sampled from a woman between 45 and 60 years old who had recovered from COVID-19. CDR3 region: CASSLAGRSGNTIYF. The DNA of the CDR3 is TGTGCCAGCAGTTTAGCAGGGAGGTCTGGAAACACCATATATTTT.